This is a list of T cell receptor beta chains from one sample in a study of T cell repertoires in cytomegalovirus infection. These receptors lack a known antigen. TCRdb fed the reads into MiXCR, producing one record per CDR3 protein. The table records approximately 590,000 distinct CDR3 sequences, 40% of them present only once. Specimen: cultured PBMCs, collected from culture after CMV antigen stimulation. The receptors come from a human donor in good health (CMV status not recorded). Some clones in this sample may be carry-over from other donors' samples. The CDR3 runs from the conserved cysteine through the conserved F or W. D genes are given only for firm matches. Clone size is given for some rows only: seen once, a few or many times, or a class if the clone is expanded.

V gene	J gene	D gene	clone size	CDR3 protein	CDR3 DNA
TRBV4-1	TRBJ1-5	TRBD1	few	CASSQQIGGFQPQHF	TGCGCCAGCAGCCAACAAATAGGGGGCTTTCAGCCCCAGCATTTT
TRBV7-2	TRBJ1-1	-	many	CASSLGGQLNTEAFF	TGTGCCAGCAGCTTAGGAGGACAGTTAAACACTGAAGCTTTCTTT
TRBV2	TRBJ2-3	-	-	CASTEGTDTQYF	TGTGCCAGCACCGAGGGCACAGATACGCAGTATTTT
TRBV4-2	TRBJ2-7	-	-	CASSQEAGALQKQYF	TGTGCCAGCAGCCAAGAGGCGGGGGCCCTACAAAAGCAGTACTTC
TRBV12-5	TRBJ2-7	-	few	CASGPWDKLSYEQYF	TGTGCTAGTGGCCCATGGGACAAACTCTCCTACGAGCAGTACTTC
TRBV4-1	TRBJ2-7	TRBD1	few	CASSQDLGQGAYEQYF	TGCGCCAGCAGCCAAGATCTAGGACAGGGGGCCTACGAGCAGTACTTC
TRBV6-2/TRBV6-3	TRBJ1-5	TRBD1	few	CASSPTGGGEQPQHF	TGTGCCAGCAGTCCTACAGGGGGCGGGGAACAGCCCCAGCATTTT
TRBV7-2	TRBJ2-1	TRBD1	many	CASSLDRVDNEQFF	TGTGCCAGCAGCCTGGACAGGGTCGACAATGAGCAGTTCTTC
TRBV6-6	TRBJ2-5	-	few	CASSRRQNPYQETQYF	TGTGCCAGCAGCCGTAGACAGAATCCGTACCAAGAGACCCAGTACTTC
TRBV20-1	TRBJ1-1	-	-	CSAREPSDGTEAFF	TGCAGTGCTAGAGAACCTAGTGATGGCACTGAAGCTTTCTTT